These 16 T cell receptor beta chains came from one sample sequenced in a study of cytomegalovirus exposure and HLA in healthy donors. The study ran its PCR with 60 Vbeta and 13 Jbeta primers. TCRdb's copy holds only in-frame clones and misses some; the assay was immunoSEQ multiplex PCR. The sample shows about 110,000 clones, 65% to 85% of them seen only once. Input material: PBMCs. Receptors originate from a man in his thirties or forties in good health and CMV-seropositive.

This chain connects TRBV10-2 to TRBJ2-5; 8 positions match TRBD2. Germline V gene data show CDR1 as WSHSY and CDR2 as SAAADI. CDR3 length: 15 residues. With V trimmed by 9 bases and J by 2 bases, 11 bases remained unmatched. This CDR3 is CASTGFLAGQETQYF. In nucleotides, the CDR3 is TGCGCCAGTACAGGATTCCTAGCGGGTCAAGAGACCCAGTACTTC.

The rearrangement links TRBV18 to TRBJ2-6, with D hard to call. V gave up 6 bases and J gave up 3 bases, with 3 bases separating them. Germline CDR1 and CDR2: KGHSH and LQKENI. This CDR3 has 12 residues. The CDR3 sequence: CASSRGANVLTF. For the CDR3, the DNA is TGTGCCAGCTCCCGTGGGGCCAACGTCCTGACTTTC. Complete variable domain (other parts from reference TRBV18 and TRBJ2-6): NAGVMQNPRHLVRRRGQEARLRCSPMKGHSHVYWYRQLPEEGLKFMVYLQKENIIDESGMPKERFSAEFPKEGPSILRIQQVVRGDSAAYFCASSRGANVLTFGAGSRLTVL.

The chain links TRBV7-3 to TRBJ2-5, with a possible D match to TRBD2 (5 bases). The CDR3 has 13 amino acids. CDR1 SGHTA and CDR2 FQGTGA come from the germline V gene. V was shortened by 7 bases and J by 5 bases, with 14 bases between the two germline ends. The CDR3 region is CASIGVSGETQYF. The CDR3 DNA reads TGTGCCAGCATCGGGGTATCGGGTGAGACCCAGTACTTC.

This chain connects TRBV10-2 to TRBJ2-1, with D hard to call. The CDR3 spans 18 residues. Germline CDR1 reads WSHSY; CDR2 reads SAAADI. Trimming left V 0 bases short and J 5 bases short, with 20 bases between. The CDR3 nucleotides are TGCGCCAGCAGTGAGTCGCCCTCCCGATTTCGCGGCAACAATGAGCAGTTCTTC. The encoded protein is CASSESPSRFRGNNEQFF.

V usage is TRBV5-5 and J usage is TRBJ1-1; D is unresolved. This CDR3 is 14 amino acids long. V lost 2 bases to trimming and J lost 0 bases, with 8 bases between them. The germline gives CDR1 SGHKS, CDR2 YYEKEE (reference sequence). CDR3 region: CASSLEKMNTEAFF. For the CDR3, the DNA is TGTGCCAGCAGCTTAGAGAAAATGAACACTGAAGCTTTCTTT.

The CDR3 reads CASSDPTRNTGELFF. The CDR3 DNA sequence: TGTGCCAGCAGTGACCCCACTAGGAACACCGGGGAGCTGTTTTTT. The chain recombines TRBV25-1 with TRBJ2-2; D is perhaps TRBD2 (5 bases). This CDR3 region has 15 residues. The ends were cut back, 3 bases at V and 1 base at J, with 9 bases in the middle. Germline lookup yields CDR1 MGHDK and CDR2 SYGVNS.

The chain recombines TRBV13 with TRBJ1-6, with 11 bases identical to TRBD1. Unmatched junction bases numbered 8, after V lost 0 bases and J lost 4 bases. The CDR3 spans 19 residues. Per germline, CDR1 PRHDT and CDR2 FYEKMQ (reference sequence). The CDR3 DNA reads as TGTGCCAGCAGCTTAGGGATCGTCGGGACAGGGGGTTATAATTCACCCCTCCACTTT. Translated: CASSLGIVGTGGYNSPLHF.

The table lists this clone with a few counts. The chain couples TRBV5-1 to TRBJ1-1; D unresolved. The CDR3 consists of 14 residues. Per the germline V gene, CDR1 is SGHRS and CDR2 is YFSETQ. V was shortened by 3 bases and J by 1 base, with 10 bases between the two germline ends. The CDR3 protein is CASSSDSENTEAFF. CDR3 nucleotides: TGCGCCAGCAGCTCCGATAGTGAGAACACTGAAGCTTTCTTT. The variable domain in full, with the rest retrieved from reference TRBV5-1 and TRBJ1-1, is KAGVTQTPRYLIKTRGQQVTLSCSPISGHRSVSWYQQTPGQGLQFLFEYFSETQRNKGNFPGRFSGRQFSNSRSEMNVSTLELGDSALYLCASSSDSENTEAFFGQGTRLTVV.

V and J are TRBV4-2 and TRBJ2-5; 10 bases align to TRBD2. Germline CDR1 is LGHNA and CDR2 is YNFKEQ. The CDR3 spans 16 residues. V shed 0 bases and J 2 bases; nucleotides not matched to a gene: 3. In nucleotides, the CDR3 is TGTGCCAGCAGCCAAGAAGCGGGGGGGCTTCAAGAGACCCAGTACTTC. This encodes CASSQEAGGLQETQYF.

The chain links TRBV9 to TRBJ1-2; 9 bases map to TRBD1. This CDR3 has 15 residues. Unmatched junction bases numbered 6, after V lost 4 bases and J lost 2 bases. Looked up from germline, CDR1 is SGDLS and CDR2 is YYNGEE. CDR3 loop: CASSPRTGENYGYTF. The CDR3 DNA reads TGTGCCAGCAGCCCGAGGACAGGGGAAAACTATGGCTACACCTTC.

The chain has TRBV19 and TRBJ1-3, with 7 bases that match TRBD1. Germline V lookup: CDR1 LNHDA, CDR2 SQIVND (reference sequence). The CDR3 loop spans 15 amino acids. With V trimmed by 3 bases and J by 0 bases, 2 bases remained unmatched. The CDR3 nucleotides are TGTGCCAGTAGTATTGGGACAGTCTCTGGAAACACCATATATTTT. Translating gives CASSIGTVSGNTIYF.

The chain employs TRBV2 and TRBJ1-3; a possible D gene is TRBD1 (6 bases). CDR1 is SNHLY, CDR2 FYNNEI, per germline. V lost 6 bases and J 9 bases, leaving 24 bases between the germline ends. This CDR3 spans 16 amino acids. In nucleotides, the CDR3 is TGTGCCAGCAGGACCCAGGGACGGCTGGAAGGGGGCACCATATATTTT. Residues: CASRTQGRLEGGTIYF.

The chain has TRBV7-8 and TRBJ2-2, with D tentatively TRBD2 (5 bases). V was cut by 1 base and J by 3 bases, with 12 bases left in between. This CDR3 contains 16 residues. Germline lookup yields CDR1 SGHVS and CDR2 FQNEAQ. This CDR3 reads CASSLESPGDTGELFF. The DNA for the CDR3 is TGTGCCAGCAGCTTAGAATCCCCCGGGGACACCGGGGAGCTGTTTTTT.

This clone was observed a single time. V is TRBV5-1 and J is TRBJ2-2, with D uncertain. The CDR3 is 14 residues long. Germline V gene lookup returns CDR1 SGHRS and CDR2 YFSETQ. Trimming removed 1 base at V and 1 base at J, with 5 bases between. CDR3 coding DNA: TGCGCCAGCAGCTTGCGAGGGAACACCGGGGAGCTGTTTTTT. Its translation is CASSLRGNTGELFF.

This sequence joins TRBV4-1 and TRBJ1-2; D gene ambiguous. Per germline, CDR1 MGHRA and CDR2 YSYEKL. The CDR3 contains 15 residues. Trimming took 0 bases from V and 0 from J, leaving 8 bases between them. CDR3 sequence reads: CASSQEETANYGYTF. CDR3 DNA: TGCGCCAGCAGCCAAGAGGAAACAGCTAACTATGGCTACACCTTC.

On this clone: Distinct nucleotide sequences in the sample also encode this CDR3. This chain uses TRBV27 with TRBJ1-5; 10 positions agree with TRBD1. The germline gives CDR1 MNHEY, CDR2 SMNVEV (reference sequence). With V trimmed by 5 bases and J by 4 bases, 2 bases remained unmatched. CDR3 length equals 14 residues. DNA for the CDR3: TGTGCCAGCAGTCCGGGACAGGGGAATCAGCCCCAGCATTTT. It specifies CASSPGQGNQPQHF.